The entry that follows covers one T cell receptor beta chain sequence. These data are taken from a study of T cell changes during pregnancy in multiple sclerosis. Sequencing used immunoSEQ multiplex PCR; TCRdb keeps in-frame clones, though not all of them. The table has around 45,000 clones, about nine tenths seen once. The clonotype originates from a female donor with multiple sclerosis, enrolled in a pregnancy study. This material consisted of CD4+ T cells from peripheral blood mononuclear cells, taken in the third trimester of pregnancy.

In DNA, the CDR3 is TGTGCCAGCAGCCCACTAGCGGGACAGAGCACAGATACGCAGTATTTT. Translation gives CASSPLAGQSTDTQYF. This chain joins TRBV7-6 and TRBJ2-3, with 10 bases that match TRBD2. Germline lookup yields CDR1 SGHVS and CDR2 FNYEAQ. The trim removed 5 bases at V and 0 bases at J, leaving 5 bases unmatched. The length of the CDR3 is 16 residues.